The clone carrying this T cell receptor (beta chain) was seen a handful of times. Its target is unknown. The source of the sample is a study of vaccination and CD4 T cells after COVID-19. Across the whole study: Two-dose vaccination with either BNT162b2 or mRNA-1273 was given to participants. Overlapping spike peptides served as the stimulus for the cells. These peptides came from SARS-CoV-2 and from the common cold coronaviruses HCoV-NL63, HCoV-OC43 and HCoV-229E.

The Oncomine TCR Beta short-read assay sequenced DNA from cultured CD4+ T cells. TCRdb analysed the PCR reads with MiXCR anew, one entry per CDR3 protein. Of thousands of distinct CDR3 sequences listed, approximately 15% are singletons. V lost 0 bases, J lost 5 bases, and 8 bases lay in between. Germline CDR1 is SGDLS and CDR2 is YYNGEE. CDR3 length: 13 residues. Treatment noted: roughly 11-day PBMC culture with coronavirus spike peptide pools or control peptides (ViraFEST assay). Half-medium replacement with fresh IL-2 medium took place on days 3 and 7. Sequenced: CD4+ T cells from blood, cultured in vitro. This clonotype was sampled from a human donor who had recovered from COVID-19. The rearrangement joins TRBV9 to TRBJ1-2, with D unclear. CDR3: CASSVGYRYGYTF. The CDR3 DNA sequence: TGTGCCAGCAGCGTAGGTTACCGATATGGCTACACCTTC.